These T cell receptor beta chains were read from a single sample in a study of technical replicates of blood from several donors. Profiling relied on immunoSEQ multiplex PCR, and the TCRdb table lists in-frame clones only, not all of them. The table records tens of thousands of clones, roughly 93% of them present only once. Input material: T cells isolated from PBMCs. These TCRs come from a human donor in good health. Both conserved end residues are part of each CDR3. Fields, in order: clone size, V gene, CDR3 protein. Clone sizes are given selectively: once, few, many, or a class where the clone is expanded.

clone size: -
V gene: TRBV18
CDR3 protein: CASSPPRQGMNTEAFF

clone size: -
V gene: TRBV7-6
CDR3 protein: CASSALAGVTDTQYF

clone size: -
V gene: TRBV9
CDR3 protein: CASSVASGLAGADTQYF

clone size: -
V gene: TRBV19
CDR3 protein: CASSIVEGSNQPQHF

clone size: -
V gene: TRBV6-6
CDR3 protein: CASSYDHRFQPQHF

clone size: once
V gene: TRBV25-1
CDR3 protein: CASSKGQGRNEQFF

clone size: -
V gene: TRBV28
CDR3 protein: CASSFQYQPQHF

clone size: -
V gene: TRBV7-2
CDR3 protein: CASSSGTTAYEQYF

clone size: -
V gene: TRBV5-1
CDR3 protein: CASSFGLALAHQETQYF

clone size: once
V gene: TRBV5-6
CDR3 protein: CASSFGRANYGYTF

clone size: once
V gene: TRBV5-1
CDR3 protein: CASSKDRGFYEQYF

clone size: once
V gene: TRBV27
CDR3 protein: CASSFLHKDRVNYGYTF

clone size: -
V gene: TRBV5-1
CDR3 protein: CASSKTGEGNYGYTF

clone size: -
V gene: TRBV4-1
CDR3 protein: CASSAGSNEKLFF

clone size: -
V gene: TRBV19
CDR3 protein: CASSIPGLAFEAFF

clone size: -
V gene: TRBV5-1
CDR3 protein: CASSLAGLVGNEQFF

clone size: -
V gene: TRBV28
CDR3 protein: CASTPRGGPYNSPLHF

clone size: -
V gene: TRBV5-1
CDR3 protein: CASSEGQGSSYGYTF

clone size: -
V gene: TRBV9
CDR3 protein: CASSVAANYGYTF

clone size: -
V gene: TRBV11-2
CDR3 protein: CASSQGYEQFF

clone size: -
V gene: TRBV29-1
CDR3 protein: CSATSQGAGELFF

clone size: -
V gene: TRBV11-3
CDR3 protein: CASSYRRDSSYEQYF

clone size: -
V gene: TRBV29-1
CDR3 protein: CSVEGLAGISSYNEQFF

clone size: -
V gene: TRBV10-3
CDR3 protein: CAISAERELFF

clone size: -
V gene: TRBV5-1
CDR3 protein: CASSFATGATGELFF

clone size: -
V gene: TRBV6-1
CDR3 protein: CASSQSGAGMKTQYF